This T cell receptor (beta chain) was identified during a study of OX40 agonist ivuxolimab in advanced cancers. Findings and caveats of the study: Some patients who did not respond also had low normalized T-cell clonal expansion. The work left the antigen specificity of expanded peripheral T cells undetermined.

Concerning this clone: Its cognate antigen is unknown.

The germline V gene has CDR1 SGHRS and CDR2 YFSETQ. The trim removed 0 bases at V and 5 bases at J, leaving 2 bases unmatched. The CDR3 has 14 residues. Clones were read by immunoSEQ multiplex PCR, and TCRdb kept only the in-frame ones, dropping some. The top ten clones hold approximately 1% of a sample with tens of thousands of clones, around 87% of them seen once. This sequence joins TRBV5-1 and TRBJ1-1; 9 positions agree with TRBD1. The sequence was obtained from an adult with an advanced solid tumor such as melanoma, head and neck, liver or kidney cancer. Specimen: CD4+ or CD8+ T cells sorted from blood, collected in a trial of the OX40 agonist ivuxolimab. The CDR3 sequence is CASSLGTGETEAFF. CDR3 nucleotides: TGCGCCAGCAGCTTGGGGACAGGGGAAACTGAAGCTTTCTTT. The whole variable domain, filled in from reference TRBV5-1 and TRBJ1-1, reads KAGVTQTPRYLIKTRGQQVTLSCSPISGHRSVSWYQQTPGQGLQFLFEYFSETQRNKGNFPGRFSGRQFSNSRSEMNVSTLELGDSALYLCASSLGTGETEAFFGQGTRLTVV.